Below, one T cell receptor beta chain is given with its context. The germline V gene encodes CDR1 SGHTA and CDR2 FQGNSA. The length of the CDR3 is 15 residues. Losses at the gene ends were 5 bases for V and 5 bases for J; bases not matched to a gene: 9. This sample is part of a study of T cell changes during pregnancy in multiple sclerosis. Sequencing used immunoSEQ multiplex PCR; TCRdb keeps in-frame clones, though not all of them. The data show tens of thousands of clones, roughly 90% seen once. This clonotype was sampled from a female donor in good health, enrolled as a control in a pregnancy study. Sequencing used CD4+ T cells from peripheral blood mononuclear cells, obtained in the third trimester of pregnancy. The chain joins TRBV7-2 to TRBJ2-7; 10 bases map to TRBD1. CDR3 bases: TGTGCCAGCAGCCCATCCGGGACAGGGGTCAACGAGCAGTACTTC. Protein product: CASSPSGTGVNEQYF.